These 12 T cell receptor beta chains were all obtained from the same sample, sequenced in a study of blood T cell repertoires in COVID-19. The method was immunoSEQ multiplex PCR; TCRdb's version includes in-frame clones alone and lacks a portion of them. The sample yields roughly 300,000 clones, over 75% seen once. The sequenced sample was peripheral blood. Receptors originate from a human donor in a cohort sampled during active COVID-19.

The CDR3 sequence is CASSSGQKGIQYF. As DNA, the CDR3 is TGTGCCAGCAGCTCCGGACAGAAGGGCATTCAGTACTTC. This chain joins TRBV7-7 and TRBJ2-4, with D tentatively TRBD1 (6 bases). From germline, CDR1 is SSHAT and CDR2 FNYEAQ (reference sequence). V lost 4 bases to trimming and J lost 9 bases, with 13 bases between them. This CDR3 has 13 residues. The entire variable domain, with the rest obtained from reference TRBV7-7 and TRBJ2-4, is as follows: GAGVSQSPRYKVTKRGQDVTLRCDPISSHATLYWYQQALGQGPEFLTYFNYEAQPDKSGLPSDRFSAERPEGSISTLTIQRTEQRDSAMYRCASSSGQKGIQYFGAGTRLSVL.

V is TRBV24-1 and J is TRBJ2-5; D is possibly TRBD2 (5 bases). The V end lost 1 base, the J end lost 4 bases, and 12 bases lay between the germline ends. The CDR3 covers 15 residues. CDR1 and CDR2 from the germline V gene are KGHDR and SFDVKD. CDR3 sequence: CATSDFAPGSETQYF. The CDR3 bases are TGTGCCACCAGTGATTTTGCCCCGGGGTCAGAGACCCAGTACTTC.

This chain's CDR3 is CASSPLQGHYGYTF. The CDR3 DNA sequence: TGTGCCAGCTCACCATTACAGGGGCACTATGGCTACACCTTC. V is TRBV18 and J is TRBJ1-2, with TRBD1 identical over 7 bases. This CDR3 comprises 14 residues. J lost 3 bases, V lost 2 bases, and 3 bases had no gene match. Germline lookup yields CDR1 KGHSH and CDR2 LQKENI.

The chain joins TRBV10-3 to TRBJ2-7; no clear D. CDR3 length equals 14 residues. Germline CDR1 and CDR2: ENHRY and SYGVKD. V was cut by 2 bases and J by 3 bases, with 11 bases left in between. The CDR3 DNA reads TGTGCCATCAGTGAGGGCAGAGGTGGCTACGAGCAGTACTTC. This encodes CAISEGRGGYEQYF.

V usage is TRBV5-1 and J usage is TRBJ2-5; D might be TRBD1 (6 bases). Germline V gives CDR1 SGHRS, CDR2 YFSETQ. Deletions cut 5 bases from V and 3 bases from J, with 14 bases between. This CDR3 spans 14 amino acids. In DNA, the CDR3 is TGCGCCAGCAGTCAGGGGACGCAAAAAGAGACCCAGTACTTC. It translates to CASSQGTQKETQYF.

The rearrangement uses TRBV6-1 and TRBJ1-2; D gene ambiguous. Germline V gene sequence: CDR1 MNHNS, CDR2 SASEGT. The CDR3 totals 14 residues. V lost 3 bases, J lost 2 bases, and 10 bases lay in between. CDR3 loop: CASSDPQRNYGYTF. CDR3 DNA sequence: TGTGCCAGCAGTGACCCCCAGCGGAACTATGGCTACACCTTC.

V gene TRBV24-1 combines with J gene TRBJ2-3, with 12 bases aligning to TRBD2. This CDR3 comprises 17 residues. V was pared by 3 bases and J by 5 bases, with 8 bases of the junction left unmatched. CDR1 is KGHDR, CDR2 SFDVKD, per germline. DNA of the CDR3: TGTGCCACCAGTGATCCGGGACTAGCGGGCGTGCTAGATACGCAGTATTTT. Protein product: CATSDPGLAGVLDTQYF.

The genes are TRBV5-1 and TRBJ2-7, with TRBD1 matching over 8 bases. This CDR3 spans 11 amino acids. Germline V gene lookup returns CDR1 SGHRS and CDR2 YFSETQ. V lost 0 bases, J lost 11 bases, and 1 base stayed unmatched. DNA of the CDR3: TGCGCCAGCAGCTTGGAGGACAGGGAGTACTTC. Amino acid sequence: CASSLEDREYF.

The V call is TRBV7-2, the J call TRBJ2-5, with 7 bases that match TRBD2. J was trimmed by 7 bases and V by 5 bases; bases with no gene match: 7. CDR3 length equals 13 residues. Per the germline V gene, CDR1 is SGHTA and CDR2 is FQGNSA. CDR3 bases: TGTGCCAGCAGCCAAGGACTAGAGAGGACCCAGTACTTC. Its translation is CASSQGLERTQYF.

The chain combines TRBV6-1 with TRBJ1-2, with 8 bases aligning to TRBD1. The CDR3 is made up of 16 amino acids. Germline V gene sequence: CDR1 MNHNS, CDR2 SASEGT. The V segment lost 2 bases and the J segment 1 base; nucleotides outside the gene matches: 6. The CDR3 is CASSEPRDRHNYGYTF. The CDR3 DNA is TGTGCCAGCAGTGAACCCCGGGACAGGCATAACTATGGCTACACCTTC.

The V and J genes are TRBV3-1 (or the pseudogene TRBV3-2) and TRBJ2-2; no firm D call. V was clipped by 4 bases and J by 5 bases, with 5 bases between them. CDR1 and CDR2 (germline): LGHDT, YNNKEL (reference sequence). The CDR3 spans 12 residues. The CDR3 here is CASSLQTGELFF. In DNA, the CDR3 is TGTGCCAGCAGCCTCCAAACCGGGGAGCTGTTTTTT.

The chain links TRBV24-1 to TRBJ1-1, with TRBD1 matching 7 bases. The CDR3 extends over 13 amino acids. Looked up from germline, CDR1 is KGHDR and CDR2 is SFDVKD. The V and J ends lost 7 bases and 4 bases, in that order; junction bases with no gene match: 5. Here the CDR3 reads CATSTTGATEAFF. In DNA form, the CDR3 reads TGTGCCACCAGCACTACAGGGGCCACTGAAGCTTTCTTT.